This T cell receptor beta chain was captured in a study of CD4 T cells in relation to SARS-CoV-2 and coronaviruses. Study overall: ViraFEST: roughly ten-day antigen culture of PBMCs, then TCR beta CDR3 sequencing. No peptide or an HIV-1 Nef peptide pool served as negative control. Findings and caveats of the study: Crossreactive clones expanded significantly less to SARS-CoV-2 than monoreactive clones.

This CDR3 is built from 13 residues. Germline CDR1 reads SGHRS; CDR2 reads YFSETQ. Between the trimmed V and J ends, which lost 5 bases and 1 base, there was a span of 9 bases. As to this clone: What it binds is not known.

The unexposed donors gave CD4+ T cells in about 2011-2018, prior to COVID-19. The cells were cultured for 9 to 11 days before CD4+ T cells were isolated. Testing used SARS-CoV-2 S/N and four cold-coronavirus spikes on unexposed-donor CD4+ T cells, cells permitting. Repertoires were generated with immunoSEQ multiplex PCR, while TCRdb's copy carries only in-frame clones and drops some. The sample lists roughly 26,000 clones, roughly 71% occurring once. This chain connects TRBV5-1 to TRBJ1-1, with D maybe TRBD1 (5 bases). The sequenced material came from CD4+ T cells from PBMCs, cultured in vitro. This sequence was found in a human donor in good health. The CDR3 reads CASSKGTNTEAFF. The CDR3 region has the DNA TGCGCCAGCAGTAAGGGGACGAACACTGAAGCTTTCTTT. Using reference TRBV5-1 and TRBJ1-1 for the parts outside the CDR3, the full variable domain is KAGVTQTPRYLIKTRGQQVTLSCSPISGHRSVSWYQQTPGQGLQFLFEYFSETQRNKGNFPGRFSGRQFSNSRSEMNVSTLELGDSALYLCASSKGTNTEAFFGQGTRLTVV.